Shown below are 8 T cell receptor beta chains from a single sample sequenced in a study of blood T cell repertoires in COVID-19. The table came from immunoSEQ multiplex PCR; TCRdb's copy has only in-frame clones and leaves some out. The table has about 310,000 clones, roughly 87% seen once. What was sequenced was PBMCs or T cells enriched from blood (not recorded which). The receptor source for this set is a woman between 18 and 29 years old who had recovered from COVID-19.

The CDR3 DNA follows: TGTGCCAGCAGCCATTCGACTAGCGGTTCCTACGAGCAGTACTTC. This codes for CASSHSTSGSYEQYF. J is TRBJ2-7 and V is TRBV9, with 9 bases aligning to TRBD2. CDR1 and CDR2 from the germline V gene are SGDLS and YYNGEE. With 4 bases clipped from V and 1 base from J, the junction kept 6 bases outside the gene matches. The CDR3 is 15 amino acids. The full variable domain, its missing parts supplied by reference TRBV9 and TRBJ2-7, is DSGVTQTPKHLITATGQRVTLRCSPRSGDLSVYWYQQSLDQGLQFLIQYYNGEERAKGNILERFSAQQFPDLHSELNLSSLELGDSALYFCASSHSTSGSYEQYFGPGTRLTVT.

The rearrangement links TRBV7-8 to TRBJ2-2, with D possibly matching TRBD1 (6 bases). The CDR3 loop spans 16 amino acids. Trimming took 2 bases from V and 1 from J, leaving 11 bases between them. Germline-derived CDR1 and CDR2 are SGHVS and FQNEAQ. CDR3 DNA sequence: TGTGCCAGCAGCTTACCCAACAGGGAGAACACCGGGGAGCTGTTTTTT. This encodes CASSLPNRENTGELFF.

CDR3 sequence: CASSAAGLAGLPSSYNEQFF. CDR3 coding DNA: TGTGCCAGCAGCGCAGCGGGACTAGCGGGACTTCCCAGCTCCTACAATGAGCAGTTCTTC. The chain uses TRBV7-6 and TRBJ2-1; 13 bases match TRBD2. The CDR3 contains 20 residues. Germline assignment: CDR1 SGHVS and CDR2 FNYEAQ. The ends lost 5 bases at V and 0 bases at J; junction bases unmatched: 13.

CDR3 residues: CASSYSLAGGLDEQFF. CDR3 coding DNA: TGTGCCAGCAGTTACTCACTAGCGGGGGGGCTCGATGAGCAGTTCTTC. The chain joins TRBV6-5 to TRBJ2-1; 13 bases align to TRBD2. CDR1 MNHEY and CDR2 SVGAGI come from the germline V gene. The CDR3 runs 16 residues. V lost 0 bases to trimming and J lost 8 bases; unmatched junction nucleotides: 4.

The chain links TRBV28 to TRBJ1-1; D may be TRBD1 (6 bases). CDR3 length equals 16 residues. The V end was cut by 8 bases, the J end by 3 bases, with 22 bases between. Germline V gene sequence: CDR1 MDHEN, CDR2 SYDVKM. This CDR3 is CASLPLPGAPDTEAFF. The CDR3 region has the DNA TGTGCCAGCCTTCCGCTTCCAGGGGCGCCGGACACTGAAGCTTTCTTT. Using reference TRBV28 and TRBJ1-1 for the parts outside the CDR3, the full variable domain is DVKVTQSSRYLVKRTGEKVFLECVQDMDHENMFWYRQDPGLGLRLIYFSYDVKMKEKGDIPEGYSVSREKKERFSLILESASTNQTSMYLCASLPLPGAPDTEAFFGQGTRLTVV.

The J gene is TRBJ2-7, the V gene TRBV5-1; 9 bases align to TRBD2. The CDR3 runs 16 residues. After removal of 1 base from V and 4 bases from J, the junction contained 9 bases not matched to a gene. Germline loops: CDR1 SGHRS, CDR2 YFSETQ. CDR3 region: CASSLYSASGTYEQYF. CDR3 in DNA: TGCGCCAGCAGCTTGTACTCGGCTAGCGGGACTTACGAGCAGTACTTC.

V and J are TRBV7-9 and TRBJ2-5; possible D gene TRBD2, 5 bases. Germline V gene sequence: CDR1 SEHNR, CDR2 FQNEAQ (reference sequence). The V and J ends lost 1 base and 2 bases respectively, with 8 bases between them. This CDR3 is built from 14 residues. The CDR3 region has the DNA TGTGCCAGCAGCTTAGGTTCGGGACAAGAGACCCAGTACTTC. Translation gives CASSLGSGQETQYF.

This clone was recorded only once. The V call is TRBV19, the J call TRBJ2-3, with 11 bases aligning to TRBD2. The trim removed 2 bases at V and 0 bases at J, leaving 4 bases unmatched. CDR3 length equals 17 residues. The germline V gene encodes CDR1 LNHDA and CDR2 SQIVND (reference sequence). Here the CDR3 DNA reads TGTGCCAGTAGTATAAGGAGGACTAGCGGGAGCACAGATACGCAGTATTTT. Protein product: CASSIRRTSGSTDTQYF.